The source of this T cell receptor (beta chain) is a study of cytomegalovirus exposure and HLA in healthy donors. Study details: A prior study identified over 100 million unique TCR beta sequences from roughly 180 million T cells.

The PCR was carried out with 60 Vbeta primers and 13 Jbeta primers. Only in-frame clones appear in the TCRdb table, and some are missing; sequencing was by immunoSEQ multiplex PCR. Among about 88,000 clones listed, roughly 84% were seen once. As to this clone: No antigen is known for it.

Study-wide points: In the analysis, some V segments, TRBV6-2 and TRBV6-3 included, were excluded as indistinguishable. The study designated about 180 TCR beta chains cytomegalovirus-associated.

CDR1 is SGHRS and CDR2 is YFSETQ in the germline V gene. The CDR3 sequence is 13 residues long. V was shortened by 4 bases and J by 2 bases, with 9 bases between the two germline ends. The J gene is TRBJ1-2, the V gene TRBV5-1; D is unresolved. The sequenced material came from PBMCs. The clonotype comes from a man aged 30 to 39 in good health and CMV-seronegative. Here the CDR3 reads CASSLQVNYGYTF. In DNA form, the CDR3 reads TGCGCCAGCAGCCTCCAGGTCAACTATGGCTACACCTTC.